Included here is one T cell receptor (beta chain) sequence, with context. Its antigen is unknown. An absence of ophthalmopathy progression within 18 months meant stable Graves' hyperthyroidism. The investigators amplified TCR beta CDR3 regions from RNA transcripts. HTBI primers drove first-round RT-PCR of the TCR CDR3. Using its own MiXCR run on the multiplex PCR reads, TCRdb lists one record per CDR3 protein. The sample includes some 500,000 distinct CDR3 sequences, under 15% of them seen just once. The germline gives CDR1 SEHNR, CDR2 FQNEAQ (reference sequence). The V gene lost 6 bases and the J gene lost 4 bases, with 20 bases spanning the gap. This CDR3 has 16 amino acids. This record comes from a study of T cells in Graves' hyperthyroidism and ophthalmopathy. General study findings and limits: From stable hyperthyroidism, ophthalmopathy was separated by a 13 V-J model.

The chain is built from TRBV7-9 and TRBJ2-3; D is perhaps TRBD1 or TRBD2 (6 bases each). Sequencing was performed on blood. The receptor was isolated from a woman between 18 and 29 years old with Graves' hyperthyroidism. The CDR3 DNA reads TGTGCCAGCAGGGGAGGCCCGGCAGGGGCCCCAGATACGCAGTATTTT. This gives the protein CASRGGPAGAPDTQYF.